This T cell receptor beta chain was captured in a study of molecular identifiers for immune sequencing clone quantification. Study-level points and caveats: For highly expanded clones, sizes could be underestimated when identical TCR molecules share a barcode. Naive cells had under 1% of molecules in clones above 20 RNA copies, effectors over 99%.

A CD8+CD4-CCR7+CD45RA+ phenotype served as the sorting definition for naive CD8 T cells. Previously described methods and listed TCR primers were employed for the bulk TCR libraries. TCRdb called the PCR reads again in MiXCR, with one record for every CDR3 protein. The data contain about 640,000 distinct CDR3 sequences, just under 20% of them seen just once; the ten biggest clones take up 0.85%. This clonotype was seen repeatedly, ten times or more. Antigen unknown. Germline V gene data show CDR1 as DFQATT and CDR2 as SNEGSKA (reference sequence). V shed 5 bases and J shed 8 bases, with 22 bases lying between them. The CDR3 has 15 amino acids.

The chain uses TRBV20-1 and TRBJ2-1, with D perhaps TRBD1 or TRBD2 (6 bases each). This sequence was found in a human donor in good health. Some libraries in this study had Jurkat cell RNA spiked in. The specimen was naive CD8+ T cells from blood, with Jurkat cell RNA spiked in. Sample subset: FACS-sorted CD8+CD4-CCR7+CD45RA+ naive T cells. This CDR3 is CSAPPSGGEWDEQFF. CDR3 bases: TGCAGTGCTCCTCCTTCCGGGGGCGAGTGGGATGAGCAGTTCTTC.